The clone carrying this T cell receptor (beta chain) was seen a few times. Its antigen remains unknown. The second PCR ran roughly 6 to 12 cycles with a sample-barcoded 5' primer and J-beta primers. From the 5' RACE reads, TCRdb called clonotypes with MiXCR, one entry per CDR3 protein. The sample consists of nearly 800,000 distinct CDR3 sequences, roughly 50% of them appearing once. This CDR3 has 12 amino acids. Per germline, CDR1 SEHNR and CDR2 FQNEAQ (reference sequence). Trimming left V 2 bases short and J 6 bases short, with 8 bases between. The entry originates in a study of blood T cells in healthy people across ages. Overall study findings and caveats: Compared with aged donors, long-lived donors showed fewer expanded clones, suggesting selection.

The sequenced sample consisted of blood. The gene calls are TRBV7-9 and TRBJ2-7; no definite D call. The clonotype originates from a man between 40 and 49 years old in good health. The CDR3 nucleotides are TGTGCCAGCAGCTTATTCGCGCCCGAGCAGTACTTC. Protein: CASSLFAPEQYF. Based on the CDR3 plus reference TRBV7-9 and TRBJ2-7, the full variable domain is DTGVSQNPRHKITKRGQNVTFRCDPISEHNRLYWYRQTLGQGPEFLTYFQNEAQLEKSRLLSDRFSAERPKGSFSTLEIQRTEQGDSAMYLCASSLFAPEQYFGPGTRLTVT.